This TCR beta chain was sequenced during a study of cytomegalovirus exposure and HLA in healthy donors. Looking at the study overall: Membership in the Caucasian-associated ancestry cluster was found for 81% of around 380 genotyped donors.

Primers: 60 Vbeta forward and 13 Jbeta reverse. TCRdb's table, derived via immunoSEQ multiplex PCR, lists solely in-frame clones and lacks some. The table shows some 140,000 clones, with approximately 80% occurring only once. Germline CDR1 reads SQVTM; CDR2 reads ANQGSEA. Trimming took 0 bases from V and 2 from J; bases not matched to a gene: 8. The CDR3 is made up of 16 amino acids. The chain combines TRBV29-1 with TRBJ1-2; TRBD1 matches 8 bases. Input material: PBMCs. The TCR sequence derives from a woman aged 40 to 50 in good health and CMV-seronegative. This CDR3 reads CSVEDWGSGGNYGYTF. The CDR3 bases are TGCAGCGTTGAAGACTGGGGGTCAGGGGGCAACTATGGCTACACCTTC.